This T cell receptor beta chain was found in a study of blood T cell repertoires in COVID-19 (dated by TCRdb to about 2020). In the study overall: Samples from collaborators originated in the United States, Italy and Spain and spanned both the acute and convalescent phases of COVID-19. The material from the prospective study consisted of cDNA or gDNA derived from T cells, B-cell-depleted T cells, or PBMCs. The dataset comprised deeply sampled blood TCRbeta repertoires from subjects exposed to, actively infected with, or recovered from COVID-19. The repertoires were released in a freely available public database intended as a resource for research on the immune response to SARS-CoV-2. The samples were drawn from the first 160 participants of the ongoing ImmuneRACE study and from 1,200 or so subjects provided by 6 global collaborators. Sample metadata almost always included a de-identified subject ID, COVID-19 status, age in years and sex. HLA class I and class II types, where available, came from metadata supplied by the sample provider rather than from assay-based typing.

Cut back by 0 bases and 4 bases, the V and J ends lie 10 bases apart. CDR1 SGHTA and CDR2 FQGNSA are derived from the germline V gene. Spanning cysteine to phenylalanine, the CDR3 consists of 15 amino acids. Only the CDR3 portion is preserved as DNA: 45 bases, with reading frame beginning at the first base. Study-level results and caveats: The quantity of clinical and demographic metadata differed by source and by participant and was supplied without curation.

In Seattle, one collaborating source enrolled patients while the infection was active and tracked those patients longitudinally over the course of disease. The collaborating institutions used their own protocols to collect whole blood in K2EDTA tubes. For TCRbeta analysis, collaborators shipped samples as frozen whole blood, isolated PBMCs, or DNA extracted from either of those sample types. A remark on this clone: This clone's antigen is unknown. It has no much larger one-base neighbor in the sample; base qualities were not kept.

TCRbeta CDR3 regions were amplified from genomic DNA by means of the immunoSEQ Assay, a bias-controlled multiplex PCR. Under the source paper's analysis protocol: Nucleated cell counts per sample were estimated from amplification of reference gene primers within the assay. To quantify the absolute abundance of each unique TCRbeta CDR3 rearrangement, sequence reads were collapsed and filtered. For each sample, productive Simpson clonality was calculated by taking the square root of Simpson's diversity index across productive rearrangements. Sourced from immuneACCESS, this table was stored by TCRdb with only in-frame sequences that have V and J called. A share of the clones is absent; for the studies checked, an unresolved V gene accounts for under half, and the remainder has no known explanation. D and trimming come from the DNA, and the V and J calls and clone size come from that table. The sample includes about 500,000 clones, with roughly nine tenths observed a single time. 0.7% to 1% of the sample is taken by the ten largest.

The rearranged segments are TRBV7-2 and TRBJ1-5; a weak D assignment points to TRBD1 (5 bases agree). The receptor's source is a young man with COVID-19, enrolled during active disease. The sample was peripheral blood. The CDR3 loop reads CASSLAGTVNQPQHF. In nucleotide form, the sequence is TGTGCCAGCAGCTTAGCCGGGACTGTGAATCAGCCCCAGCATTTT.